The rows below give T cell receptor beta chains drawn from one sample of a study of T-cell reconstitution after alpha-beta-depleted transplantation in children. Each CDR3 protein gets one entry after TCRdb re-called the PCR reads with MiXCR. The sample has 300,000 to 400,000 distinct CDR3 sequences, around 16% seen once. The source material was PBMCs, mostly from graft donor cells, sampled 360 days after TCRalphabeta/CD19-depleted stem cell transplant. The source of these receptors is a male patient between 2 and 10 years old who had a stem cell transplant for acute lymphoblastic leukemia, so the T cells may come from the graft donor. Both conserved end residues are part of each CDR3. A D gene is named only where the DNA matches it firmly. Size is stated for part of the rows, as once, few or many counts, or as a class when the clone is expanded.

TRBV4-1	TRBJ2-1	TRBD2	many	CASSQGREQDEQFF	TGCGCCAGCAGCCAAGGGCGGGAGCAGGATGAGCAGTTCTTC
TRBV12-5	TRBJ2-5	NA	few	CASGPPSATQYF	TGTGCTAGTGGTCCCCCTTCCGCGACCCAGTACTTC
TRBV7-8	TRBJ2-3	NA	NA	CASSLGRHYTDTQYF	TGTGCCAGCAGCTTAGGAAGGCATTATACAGATACGCAGTATTTT
TRBV14	TRBJ2-3	TRBD2	NA	CASSQGDGRAADTQYF	TGTGCCAGCAGCCAAGGTGACGGGAGGGCCGCAGATACGCAGTATTTT
TRBV5-1	TRBJ2-1	NA	few	CASSSGMANEQFF	TGCGCCAGCAGTTCTGGGATGGCCAATGAGCAGTTCTTC
TRBV7-9	TRBJ2-4	TRBD2	few	CASRPPSGLDANF	TGTGCCAGCAGACCCCCTTCGGGACTAGATGCGAACTTC
TRBV29-1	TRBJ2-7	NA	many	CSVVPSAPYEQYF	TGCAGCGTTGTCCCGAGCGCCCCCTACGAGCAGTACTTC
TRBV20-1	TRBJ2-7	TRBD2	many	CSALTVGTRGYEQYF	TGCAGTGCCCTTACGGTAGGGACTAGGGGCTACGAGCAGTACTTC
TRBV29-1	TRBJ2-5	NA	few	CSVPRGSKETQYF	TGCAGCGTCCCTCGGGGCAGTAAAGAGACCCAGTACTTC
TRBV18	TRBJ2-3	NA	NA	CASSPRLVPADTQYF	TGTGCCAGCTCACCGCGACTAGTTCCCGCAGATACGCAGTATTTT
TRBV7-6	TRBJ2-1	NA	many	CASSLAKTSNNEQFF	TGTGCCAGCAGCTTAGCCAAAACCTCCAATAATGAGCAGTTCTTC
TRBV14	TRBJ2-4	NA	NA	CASSHPPEGLAKNIQYF	TGTGCCAGCAGCCACCCTCCCGAGGGGCTAGCCAAAAACATTCAGTACTTC
TRBV5-1	TRBJ2-7	NA	few	CASSGGAREQYF	TGCGCCAGCTCAGGGGGGGCGAGGGAGCAGTACTTC
TRBV10-1	TRBJ2-1	NA	NA	CASSPGREGRMTNNEQFF	TGCGCCAGCAGTCCGGGCAGAGAGGGACGGATGACAAACAATGAGCAGTTCTTC
TRBV3-1	TRBJ2-5	NA	many	CASSQLNRQETQYF	TGTGCCAGCAGCCAGCTCAACCGCCAAGAGACCCAGTACTTC
TRBV10-3	TRBJ2-1	TRBD2	many	CAITRLAGDLNEQFF	TGTGCCATCACGAGACTAGCGGGAGATCTCAATGAGCAGTTCTTC
TRBV4-2	TRBJ2-6	NA	few	CARSKSGANVLTF	TGTGCCAGATCGAAGTCTGGGGCCAACGTCCTGACTTTC
TRBV28	TRBJ2-7	TRBD1	few	CASSRPRRDRETYEQYF	TGTGCCAGCAGTCGCCCAAGACGGGACAGGGAGACCTACGAGCAGTACTTC
TRBV28	TRBJ2-3	TRBD2	NA	CASSLIAGATDTQYF	TGTGCCAGCAGTTTGATTGCGGGAGCCACAGATACGCAGTATTTT
TRBV6-1	TRBJ2-5	NA	NA	CASSHTVGFRETQYF	TGTGCCAGCAGTCATACGGTGGGGTTTCGGGAGACCCAGTACTTC
TRBV19	TRBJ2-1	TRBD2	NA	CASSITSGVYNEQFF	TGTGCCAGTAGTATCACTAGCGGGGTATACAATGAGCAGTTCTTC
TRBV5-1	TRBJ2-5	TRBD1	few	CASSLLTGLQQETQYF	TGCGCCAGCAGCCTGCTGACAGGGCTTCAACAAGAGACCCAGTACTTC
TRBV20-1	TRBJ2-2	TRBD2	NA	CSAPGTSGRGDTGELFF	TGCAGTGCTCCCGGGACTAGCGGGAGAGGGGACACCGGGGAGCTGTTTTTT
TRBV6-5	TRBJ1-3	NA	once	CASSYSIQVPGNTIYF	TGTGCCAGCAGTTACTCGATACAGGTTCCTGGAAACACCATATATTTT
TRBV12-3/TRBV12-4	TRBJ2-6	NA	many	CASSGLLSGANVLTF	TGTGCCAGCAGTGGACTCCTCTCTGGGGCCAACGTCCTGACTTTC
TRBV5-1	TRBJ1-3	TRBD1	NA	CASSLGDRVSGNTIYF	TGCGCCAGCAGCTTGGGGGACAGGGTCTCTGGAAACACCATATATTTT
TRBV6-5	TRBJ2-3	TRBD1	few	CASRPGQGARRPPSSLTDTQYF	TGTGCCAGCAGACCCGGACAGGGGGCTCGTCGTCCCCCTTCTTCCCTCACAGATACGCAGTATTTT
TRBV6-5	TRBJ1-2	NA	many	CASSKGDYGYTF	TGTGCCAGCAGTAAGGGCGACTATGGCTACACCTTC
TRBV9	TRBJ2-7	NA	many	CASSGRDTTDEQYF	TGTGCCAGCAGCGGGCGGGACACAACTGACGAGCAGTACTTC
TRBV29-1	TRBJ2-1	NA	few	CSVFQGDFSYNEQFF	TGCAGCGTTTTCCAGGGGGACTTCTCCTACAATGAGCAGTTCTTC
TRBV4-1	TRBJ2-1	NA	NA	CASSQEGLLIASGYEQFF	TGCGCCAGCAGCCAAGAGGGCCTCCTGATTGCCTCAGGCTATGAGCAGTTCTTC
TRBV28	TRBJ2-7	TRBD1	NA	CASTTTGTGPWEQYF	TGTGCCAGCACCACCACCGGGACAGGCCCCTGGGAGCAGTACTTC
TRBV10-3	TRBJ2-2	NA	NA	CAISGVAGELFF	TGTGCCATCAGTGGAGTAGCCGGGGAGCTGTTTTTT
TRBV28	TRBJ2-1	NA	few	CASSFGYWAYNEQFF	TGTGCCAGCAGTTTCGGATACTGGGCCTACAATGAGCAGTTCTTC
TRBV4-1	TRBJ2-7	NA	NA	CASSQVGQGLSEQYF	TGCGCCAGCAGCCAAGTTGGCCAGGGCCTGAGTGAGCAGTACTTC
TRBV11-1	TRBJ2-1	NA	few	CASSPDWAAGSSYNEQFF	TGTGCCAGCAGCCCAGATTGGGCGGCGGGGAGCTCCTACAATGAGCAGTTCTTC
TRBV12-5	TRBJ2-2	NA	NA	CASGPPVGELFF	TGTGCTAGTGGTCCTCCGGTCGGGGAGCTGTTTTTT
TRBV7-9	TRBJ1-4	NA	few	CASSPRPAGDEKLFF	TGTGCCAGCAGCCCCAGGCCCGCGGGTGATGAAAAACTGTTTTTT
TRBV30	TRBJ2-1	NA	once	CAWSVALVPSYNEQFF	TGTGCCTGGAGTGTAGCCCTCGTGCCCTCCTACAATGAGCAGTTCTTC
TRBV20-1	TRBJ2-3	NA	NA	CSASWISTDTQYF	TGCAGTGCTAGCTGGATTAGCACAGATACGCAGTATTTT